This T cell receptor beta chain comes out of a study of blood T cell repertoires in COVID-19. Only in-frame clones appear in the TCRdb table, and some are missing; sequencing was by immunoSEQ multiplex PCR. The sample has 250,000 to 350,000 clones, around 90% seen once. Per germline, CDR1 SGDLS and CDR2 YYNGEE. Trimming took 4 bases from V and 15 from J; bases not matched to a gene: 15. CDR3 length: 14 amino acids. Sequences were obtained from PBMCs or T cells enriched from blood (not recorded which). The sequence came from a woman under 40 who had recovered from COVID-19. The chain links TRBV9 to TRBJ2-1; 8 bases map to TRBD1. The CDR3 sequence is CASSLSFVTGARFF. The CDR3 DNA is TGTGCCAGCAGCCTCAGCTTTGTGACAGGGGCTAGGTTCTTC.